The following is a T cell receptor (beta chain) sequence with its context. In the authors' methods: Reference gene primer amplification yielded estimated nucleated cell counts. Clones were read by immunoSEQ multiplex PCR, and TCRdb kept only the in-frame ones, dropping some. The V and J calls and clone size are taken from that table; D and trimming were inferred from the DNA. The sample yields over 200,000 clones, roughly 80% seen once. The sample originates from a study of blood T cell repertoires in COVID-19. As for the study in general: Acute and convalescent COVID-19 samples came from the United States, Italy and Spain. From T cells, B-cell-depleted T cells, or PBMCs came the material, which was cDNA or gDNA.

The CDR3 is 14 amino acids. The V gene's germline CDR1 is MNHEY and CDR2 SVGAGI. V lost 5 bases, J lost 6 bases, and 14 bases lay in between. This sequence joins TRBV6-5 and TRBJ1-5; a possible D gene is TRBD1 (5 bases). Sequenced material: peripheral blood. The TCR originated in a human donor in a cohort sampled during active COVID-19. The CDR3 loop is CASSPQGLGQPQHF. The CDR3 DNA follows: TGTGCCAGCAGTCCCCAGGGACTCGGTCAGCCCCAGCATTTT.